This TCR beta chain was captured in a study of beta chain features in type 1 diabetes. Overall study context: All samples together contributed 100 million to 120 million sorted cells for examination.

The V end lost 5 bases, the J end lost 0 bases, and 14 bases lay between the germline ends. The CDR3 length is 17 residues. Germline V gene sequence: CDR1 KGHSH, CDR2 LQKENI. The study reverse transcribed the entire isolated RNA, so it sequenced expressed TCRB transcripts. There were about 3.6 million reads on average in the naive, central memory and regulatory T cell samples. TCRdb's table, derived via immunoSEQ multiplex PCR, lists solely in-frame clones and lacks some. The sample contains approximately 250,000 clones, 13% to 15% of which appear only once. At least ten counts were recorded for this clone. Its antigen is as yet unknown. General study points: Lower insertion and higher deletion counts appeared at VDJ junctions in type 1 diabetes patients.

The sample was naive CD4+ T cells from blood. V is TRBV18 and J is TRBJ2-6; D is unclear. The receptor comes from a woman aged 35 to 49 in good health. The CDR3 loop reads CASSAVLTGSGANVLTF. CDR3 DNA sequence: TGTGCCAGCTCAGCGGTGCTGACGGGCTCTGGGGCCAACGTCCTGACTTTC.